This T cell receptor (beta chain) stems from a study of shared clonotypes between healthy human individuals. Study-level points and caveats: Only blood samples were collected, and tissue repertoires likely differ.

V was pared by 4 bases and J by 9 bases, with 6 bases of the junction left unmatched. CDR1 SGDLS and CDR2 YYNGEE come from the germline V gene. CDR3 length equals 14 residues. Regarding this clone: Its cognate antigen is unknown.

Clones were read by immunoSEQ multiplex PCR, and TCRdb kept only the in-frame ones, dropping some. The table shows 470,000 or so clones, with over 70% occurring only once. The clonotype was recovered from a woman aged 40 to 49 in good health. Some clones in this sample may be carry-over from other donors' samples. The chain uses TRBV9 and TRBJ2-1; the match to TRBD2 covers 11 bases. What was sequenced was PBMCs. The CDR3 sequence: CASSLIAGGGEQFF. CDR3 nucleotides: TGTGCCAGCAGCCTAATAGCGGGAGGGGGTGAGCAGTTCTTC.